What follows describes a single TCR beta chain. Amplification used 60 Vbeta primers and 13 Jbeta primers. Clones were read by immunoSEQ multiplex PCR, and TCRdb kept only the in-frame ones, dropping some. The profile shows 110,000 to 150,000 clones, around 80% of them singletons. Healthy bone marrow donors made up the donor group. This specimen belongs to a study of cytomegalovirus exposure and HLA in healthy donors. Study details: Among the roughly 370 genotyped donors, approximately 81% were placed in the Caucasian-associated ancestry cluster.

The CDR3 contains 12 residues. The V end lost 8 bases, the J end lost 7 bases, and 14 bases lay between the germline ends. CDR1 and CDR2 (germline): SGHTA, FQGNSA. The material sequenced was PBMCs. The sequence derives from a man in his forties in good health and CMV-seropositive. The chain combines TRBV7-2 with TRBJ1-1; no firm D call. The CDR3 nucleotides read TGTGCCAGCTCAAGGTTCGGGGTTGAAGCTTTCTTT. It yields the protein CASSRFGVEAFF.